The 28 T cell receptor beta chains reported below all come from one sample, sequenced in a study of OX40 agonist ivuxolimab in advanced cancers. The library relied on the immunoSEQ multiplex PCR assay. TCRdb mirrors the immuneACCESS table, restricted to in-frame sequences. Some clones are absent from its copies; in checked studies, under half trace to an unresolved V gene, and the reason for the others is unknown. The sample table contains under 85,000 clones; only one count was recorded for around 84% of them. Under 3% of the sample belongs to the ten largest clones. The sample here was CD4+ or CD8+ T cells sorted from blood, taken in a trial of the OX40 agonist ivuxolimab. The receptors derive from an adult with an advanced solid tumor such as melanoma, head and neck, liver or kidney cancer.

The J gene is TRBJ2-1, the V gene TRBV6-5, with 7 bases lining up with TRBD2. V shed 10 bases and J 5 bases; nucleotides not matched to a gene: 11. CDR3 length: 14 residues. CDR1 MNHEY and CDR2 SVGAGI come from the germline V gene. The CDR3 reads CATSPGTMDNEQFF. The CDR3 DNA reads TGTGCCACCAGCCCAGGGACTATGGACAATGAGCAGTTCTTC.

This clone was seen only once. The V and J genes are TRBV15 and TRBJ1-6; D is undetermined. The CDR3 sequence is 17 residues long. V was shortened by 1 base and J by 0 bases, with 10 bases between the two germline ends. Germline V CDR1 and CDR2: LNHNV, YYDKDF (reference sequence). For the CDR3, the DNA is TGTGCCACCAGCAGAGCCGGGGATAGCTCCTATAATTCACCCCTCCACTTT. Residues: CATSRAGDSSYNSPLHF.

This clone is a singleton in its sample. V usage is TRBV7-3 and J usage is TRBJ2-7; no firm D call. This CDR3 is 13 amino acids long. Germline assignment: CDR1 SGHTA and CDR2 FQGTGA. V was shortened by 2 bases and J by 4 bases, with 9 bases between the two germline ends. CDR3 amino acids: CASSLAPQYEQYF. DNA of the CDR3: TGTGCCAGCAGCTTAGCGCCCCAGTACGAGCAGTACTTC.

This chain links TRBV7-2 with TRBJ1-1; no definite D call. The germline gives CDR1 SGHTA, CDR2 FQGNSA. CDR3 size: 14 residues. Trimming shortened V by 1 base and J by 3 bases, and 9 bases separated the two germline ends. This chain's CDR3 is CASSLVGADTEAFF. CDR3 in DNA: TGTGCCAGCAGCTTAGTAGGAGCCGACACTGAAGCTTTCTTT.

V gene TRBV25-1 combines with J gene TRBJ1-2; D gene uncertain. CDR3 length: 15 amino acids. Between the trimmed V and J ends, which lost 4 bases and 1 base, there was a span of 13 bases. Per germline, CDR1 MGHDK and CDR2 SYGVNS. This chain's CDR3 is CASSGRDKGNYGYTF. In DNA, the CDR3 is TGTGCCAGCAGTGGGAGAGACAAGGGTAACTATGGCTACACCTTC.

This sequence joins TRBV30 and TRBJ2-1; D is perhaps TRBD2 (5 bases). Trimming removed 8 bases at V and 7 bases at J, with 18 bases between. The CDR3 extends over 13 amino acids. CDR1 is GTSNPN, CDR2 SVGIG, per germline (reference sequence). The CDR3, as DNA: TGTGCCCTCCTGCGGGCGAAAGGAAATGAGCAGTTCTTC. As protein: CALLRAKGNEQFF.

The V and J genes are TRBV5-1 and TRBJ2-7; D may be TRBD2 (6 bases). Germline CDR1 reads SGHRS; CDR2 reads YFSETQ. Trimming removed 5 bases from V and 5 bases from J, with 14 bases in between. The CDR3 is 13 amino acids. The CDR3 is CASSSLGGDEQYV. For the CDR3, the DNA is TGCGCCAGCAGTTCGCTGGGCGGGGACGAGCAGTACGTC.

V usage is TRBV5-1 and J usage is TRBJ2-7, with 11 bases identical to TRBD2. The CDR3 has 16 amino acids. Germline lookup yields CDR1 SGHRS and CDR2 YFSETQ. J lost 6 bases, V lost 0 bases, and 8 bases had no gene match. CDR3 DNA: TGCGCCAGCAGCTTGGACCAGTTAGCGGGGGGGCGCGAGCAGTACTTC. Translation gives CASSLDQLAGGREQYF.

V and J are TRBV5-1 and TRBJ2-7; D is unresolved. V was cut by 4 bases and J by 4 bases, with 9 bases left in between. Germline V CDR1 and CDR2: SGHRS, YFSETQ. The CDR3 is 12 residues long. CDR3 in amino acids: CASSPAGYEQYF. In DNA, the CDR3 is TGCGCCAGCAGCCCCGCTGGGTACGAGCAGTACTTC.

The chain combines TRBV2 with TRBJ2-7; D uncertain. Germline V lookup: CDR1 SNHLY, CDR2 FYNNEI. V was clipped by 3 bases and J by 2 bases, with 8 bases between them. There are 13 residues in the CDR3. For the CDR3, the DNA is TGTGCCAGCAGTGAGACCGGAGCCTACGAGCAGTACGTC. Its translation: CASSETGAYEQYV.

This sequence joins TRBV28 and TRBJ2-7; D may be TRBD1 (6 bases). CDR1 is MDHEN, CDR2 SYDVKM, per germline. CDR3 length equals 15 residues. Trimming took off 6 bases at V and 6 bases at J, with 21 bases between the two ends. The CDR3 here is CASRPTDRSRGEQYF. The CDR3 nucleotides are TGTGCCAGCAGACCCACCGACAGGAGCCGGGGCGAGCAGTACTTC.

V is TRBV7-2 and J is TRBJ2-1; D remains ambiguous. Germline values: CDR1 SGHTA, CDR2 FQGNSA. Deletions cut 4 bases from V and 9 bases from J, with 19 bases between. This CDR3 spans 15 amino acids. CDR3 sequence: CASSSRSVGVGEQFF. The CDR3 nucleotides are TGTGCCAGCAGCTCAAGGTCGGTCGGCGTGGGTGAGCAGTTCTTC. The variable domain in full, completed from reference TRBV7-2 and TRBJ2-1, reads GAGVSQSPSNKVTEKGKDVELRCDPISGHTALYWYRQSLGQGLEFLIYFQGNSAPDKSGLPSDRFSAERTGGSVSTLTIQRTQQEDSAVYLCASSSRSVGVGEQFFGPGTRLTVL.

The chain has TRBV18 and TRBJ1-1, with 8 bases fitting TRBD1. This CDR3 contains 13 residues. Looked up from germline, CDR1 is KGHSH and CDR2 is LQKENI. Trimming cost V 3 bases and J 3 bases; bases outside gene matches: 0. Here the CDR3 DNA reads TGTGCCAGCTCACCGACAGGGGACACTGAAGCTTTCTTT. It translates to CASSPTGDTEAFF. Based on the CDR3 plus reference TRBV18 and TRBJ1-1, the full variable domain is NAGVMQNPRHLVRRRGQEARLRCSPMKGHSHVYWYRQLPEEGLKFMVYLQKENIIDESGMPKERFSAEFPKEGPSILRIQQVVRGDSAAYFCASSPTGDTEAFFGQGTRLTVV.

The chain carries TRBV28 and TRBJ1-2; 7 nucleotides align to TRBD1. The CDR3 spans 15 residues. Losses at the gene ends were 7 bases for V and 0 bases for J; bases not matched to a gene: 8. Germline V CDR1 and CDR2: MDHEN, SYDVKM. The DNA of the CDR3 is TGTGCCAGCACCCGGACAGGAGCTCCTAACTATGGCTACACCTTC. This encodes CASTRTGAPNYGYTF.

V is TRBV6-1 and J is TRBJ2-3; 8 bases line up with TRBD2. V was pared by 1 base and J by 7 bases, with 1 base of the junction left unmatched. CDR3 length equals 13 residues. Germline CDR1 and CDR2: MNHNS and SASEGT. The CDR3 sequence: CASSEGTSNTQYF. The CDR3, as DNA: TGTGCCAGCAGTGAAGGGACTAGCAATACGCAGTATTTT.

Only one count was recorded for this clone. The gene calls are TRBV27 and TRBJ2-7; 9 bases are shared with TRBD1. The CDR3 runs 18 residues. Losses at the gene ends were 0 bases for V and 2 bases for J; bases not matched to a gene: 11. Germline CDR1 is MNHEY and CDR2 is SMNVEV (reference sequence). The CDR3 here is CASSLSIDRTGVAYEQYF. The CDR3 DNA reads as TGTGCCAGCAGTTTATCGATCGATCGGACAGGGGTTGCCTACGAGCAGTACTTC.

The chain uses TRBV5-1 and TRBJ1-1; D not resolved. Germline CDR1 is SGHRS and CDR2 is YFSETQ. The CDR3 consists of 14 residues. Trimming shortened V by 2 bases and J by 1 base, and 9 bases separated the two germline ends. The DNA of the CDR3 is TGCGCCAGCAGCTTCAGCCCCCCGAACACTGAAGCTTTCTTT. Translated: CASSFSPPNTEAFF. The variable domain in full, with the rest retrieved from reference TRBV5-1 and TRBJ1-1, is KAGVTQTPRYLIKTRGQQVTLSCSPISGHRSVSWYQQTPGQGLQFLFEYFSETQRNKGNFPGRFSGRQFSNSRSEMNVSTLELGDSALYLCASSFSPPNTEAFFGQGTRLTVV.

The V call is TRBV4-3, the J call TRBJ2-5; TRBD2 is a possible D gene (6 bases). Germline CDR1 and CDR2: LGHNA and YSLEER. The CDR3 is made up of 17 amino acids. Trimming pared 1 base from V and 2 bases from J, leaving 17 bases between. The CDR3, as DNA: TGCGCCAGCAGCCAAGGCGTGGCGCTAGGAGGGCAAGAGACCCAGTACTTC. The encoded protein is CASSQGVALGGQETQYF.

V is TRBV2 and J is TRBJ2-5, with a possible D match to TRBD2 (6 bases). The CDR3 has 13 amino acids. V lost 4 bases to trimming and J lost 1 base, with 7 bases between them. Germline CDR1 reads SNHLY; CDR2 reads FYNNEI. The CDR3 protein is CASSGGLQETQYF. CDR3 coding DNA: TGTGCCAGCAGTGGGGGACTCCAAGAGACCCAGTACTTC.

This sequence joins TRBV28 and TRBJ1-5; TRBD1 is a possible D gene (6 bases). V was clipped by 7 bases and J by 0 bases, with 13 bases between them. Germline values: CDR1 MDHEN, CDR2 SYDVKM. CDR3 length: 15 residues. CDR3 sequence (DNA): TGTGCCAGCATCTCAGGGGATTATAGCAATCAGCCCCAGCATTTT. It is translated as CASISGDYSNQPQHF.

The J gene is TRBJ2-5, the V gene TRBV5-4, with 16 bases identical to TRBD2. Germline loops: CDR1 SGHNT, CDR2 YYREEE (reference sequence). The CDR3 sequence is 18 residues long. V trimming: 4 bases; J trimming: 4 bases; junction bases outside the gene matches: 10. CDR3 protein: CASSAGLAGGPGPETQYF. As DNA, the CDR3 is TGTGCCAGCAGCGCGGGACTAGCGGGGGGGCCAGGGCCAGAGACCCAGTACTTC.

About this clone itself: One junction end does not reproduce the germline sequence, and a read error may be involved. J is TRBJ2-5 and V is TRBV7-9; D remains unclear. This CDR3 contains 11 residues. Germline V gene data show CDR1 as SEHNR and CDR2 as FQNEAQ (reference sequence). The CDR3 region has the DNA TGTGCCAGCAGCCTAACAGAGTCCCAGTACTTC. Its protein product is CASSLTESQYF. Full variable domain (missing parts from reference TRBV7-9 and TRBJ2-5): DTGVSQNPRHKITKRGQNVTFRCDPISEHNRLYWYRQTLGQGPEFLTYFQNEAQLEKSRLLSDRFSAERPKGSFSTLEIQRTEQGDSAMYLCASSLTESQYFGPGTRLLVL.

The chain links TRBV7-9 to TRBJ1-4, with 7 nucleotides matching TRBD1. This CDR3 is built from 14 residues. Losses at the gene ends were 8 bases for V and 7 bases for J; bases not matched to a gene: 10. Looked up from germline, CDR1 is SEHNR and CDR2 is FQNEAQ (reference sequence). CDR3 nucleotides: TGTGCCAGCGGTCGTACAGGGGAAGCTGAAAAACTGTTTTTT. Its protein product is CASGRTGEAEKLFF.

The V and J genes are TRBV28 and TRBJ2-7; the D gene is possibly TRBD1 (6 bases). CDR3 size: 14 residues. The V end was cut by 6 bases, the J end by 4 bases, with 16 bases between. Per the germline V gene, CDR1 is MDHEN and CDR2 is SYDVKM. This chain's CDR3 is CASSPGRGSYEQYF. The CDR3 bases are TGTGCCAGCAGCCCCGGCAGGGGTTCTTACGAGCAGTACTTC.

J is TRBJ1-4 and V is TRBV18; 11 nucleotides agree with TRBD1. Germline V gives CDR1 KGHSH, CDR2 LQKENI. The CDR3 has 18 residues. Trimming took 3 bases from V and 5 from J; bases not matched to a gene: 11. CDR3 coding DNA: TGTGCCAGCTCACCGCGCTCCCTGGACAGGGGGCAGAATGAAAAACTGTTTTTT. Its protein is CASSPRSLDRGQNEKLFF. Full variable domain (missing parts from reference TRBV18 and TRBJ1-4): NAGVMQNPRHLVRRRGQEARLRCSPMKGHSHVYWYRQLPEEGLKFMVYLQKENIIDESGMPKERFSAEFPKEGPSILRIQQVVRGDSAAYFCASSPRSLDRGQNEKLFFGSGTQLSVL.

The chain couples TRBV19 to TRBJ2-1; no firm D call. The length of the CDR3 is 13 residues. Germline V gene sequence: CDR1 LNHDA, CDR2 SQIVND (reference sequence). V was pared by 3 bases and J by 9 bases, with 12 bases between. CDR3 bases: TGTGCCAGTAGTATCGGAGTGGCGACTGAGCAGTTCTTC. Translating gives CASSIGVATEQFF.

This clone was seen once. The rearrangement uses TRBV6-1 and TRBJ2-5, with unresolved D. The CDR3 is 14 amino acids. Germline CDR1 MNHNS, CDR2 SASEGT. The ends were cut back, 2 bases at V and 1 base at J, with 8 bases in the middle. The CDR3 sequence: CASSERQFQETQYF. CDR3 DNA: TGTGCCAGCAGTGAAAGGCAGTTCCAAGAGACCCAGTACTTC.

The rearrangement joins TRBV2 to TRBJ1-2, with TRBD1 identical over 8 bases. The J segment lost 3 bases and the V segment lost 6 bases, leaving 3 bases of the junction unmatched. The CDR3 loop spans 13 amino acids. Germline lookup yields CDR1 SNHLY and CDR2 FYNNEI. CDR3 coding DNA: TGTGCCAGCAGGGGGGGACAGGACTATGGCTACACCTTC. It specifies CASRGGQDYGYTF.